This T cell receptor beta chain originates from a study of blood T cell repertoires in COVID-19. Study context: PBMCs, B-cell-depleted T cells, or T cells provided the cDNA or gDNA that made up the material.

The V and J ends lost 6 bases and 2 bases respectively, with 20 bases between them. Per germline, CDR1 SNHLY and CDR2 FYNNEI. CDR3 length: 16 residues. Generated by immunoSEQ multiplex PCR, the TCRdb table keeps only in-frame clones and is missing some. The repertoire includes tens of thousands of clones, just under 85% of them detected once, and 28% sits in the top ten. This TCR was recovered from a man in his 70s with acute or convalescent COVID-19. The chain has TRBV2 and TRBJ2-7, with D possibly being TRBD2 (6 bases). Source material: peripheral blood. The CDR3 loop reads CASRDIMGGRAYEQYF. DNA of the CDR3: TGTGCCAGCAGAGACATAATGGGGGGTAGGGCCTACGAGCAGTACTTC.